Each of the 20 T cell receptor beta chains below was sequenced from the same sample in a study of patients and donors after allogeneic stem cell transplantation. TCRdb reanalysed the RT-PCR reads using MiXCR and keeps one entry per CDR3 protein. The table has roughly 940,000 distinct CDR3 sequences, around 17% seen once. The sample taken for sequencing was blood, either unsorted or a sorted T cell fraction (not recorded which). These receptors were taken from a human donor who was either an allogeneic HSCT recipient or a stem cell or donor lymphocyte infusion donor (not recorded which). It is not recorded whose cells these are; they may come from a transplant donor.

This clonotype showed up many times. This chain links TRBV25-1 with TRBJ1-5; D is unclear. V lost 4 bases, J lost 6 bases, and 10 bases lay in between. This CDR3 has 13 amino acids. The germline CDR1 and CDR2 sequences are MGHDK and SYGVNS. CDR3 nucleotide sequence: TGTGCCAGCAGTGGCTTCGGGATTCAGCCCCAGCATTTT. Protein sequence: CASSGFGIQPQHF.

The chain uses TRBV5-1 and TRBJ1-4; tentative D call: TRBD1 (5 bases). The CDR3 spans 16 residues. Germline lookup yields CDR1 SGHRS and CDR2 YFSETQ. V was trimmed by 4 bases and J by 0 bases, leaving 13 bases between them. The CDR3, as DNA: TGCGCCAGCAGCCCCGGGACGCCTACAACTAATGAAAAACTGTTTTTT. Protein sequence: CASSPGTPTTNEKLFF.

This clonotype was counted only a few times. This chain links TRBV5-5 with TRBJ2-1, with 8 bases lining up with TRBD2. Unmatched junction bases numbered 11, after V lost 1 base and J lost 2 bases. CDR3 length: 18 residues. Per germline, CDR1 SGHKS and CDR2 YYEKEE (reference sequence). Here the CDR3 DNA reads TGTGCCAGCAGCTTGAGGCCGGGGGTGACTAGCGCCTACAATGAGCAGTTCTTC. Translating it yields CASSLRPGVTSAYNEQFF.

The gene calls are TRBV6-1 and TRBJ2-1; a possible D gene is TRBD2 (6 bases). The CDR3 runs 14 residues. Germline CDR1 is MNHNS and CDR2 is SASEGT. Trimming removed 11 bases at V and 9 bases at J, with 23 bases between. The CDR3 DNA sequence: TGTGCCTCCTCACCCGGGACTTCTCAGGGTGAGCAGTTCTTC. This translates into CASSPGTSQGEQFF.

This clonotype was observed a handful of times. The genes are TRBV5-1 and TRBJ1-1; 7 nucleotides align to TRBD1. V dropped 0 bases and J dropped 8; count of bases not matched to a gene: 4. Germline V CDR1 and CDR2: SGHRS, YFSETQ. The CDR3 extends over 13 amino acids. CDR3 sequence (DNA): TGCGCCAGCAGCTTGGTCAGGGGGTCGGAAGCTTTCTTT. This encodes CASSLVRGSEAFF.

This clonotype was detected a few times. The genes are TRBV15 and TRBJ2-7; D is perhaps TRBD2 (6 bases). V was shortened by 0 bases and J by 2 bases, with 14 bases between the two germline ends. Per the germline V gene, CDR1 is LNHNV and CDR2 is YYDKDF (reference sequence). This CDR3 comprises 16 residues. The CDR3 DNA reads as TGTGCCACCAGCAGAGATTGGGGCGGGAACACCTACGAGCAGTACTTC. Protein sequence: CATSRDWGGNTYEQYF.

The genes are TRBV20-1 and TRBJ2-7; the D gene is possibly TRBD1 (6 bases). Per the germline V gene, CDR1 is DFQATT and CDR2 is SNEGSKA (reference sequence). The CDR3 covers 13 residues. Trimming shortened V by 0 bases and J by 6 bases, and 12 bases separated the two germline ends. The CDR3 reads CSARDRGWVEQYF. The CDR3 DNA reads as TGCAGTGCTAGAGACAGGGGTTGGGTCGAGCAGTACTTC.

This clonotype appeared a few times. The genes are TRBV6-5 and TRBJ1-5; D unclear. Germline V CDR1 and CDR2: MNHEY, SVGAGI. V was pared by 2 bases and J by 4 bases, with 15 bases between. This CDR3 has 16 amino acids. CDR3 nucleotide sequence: TGTGCCAGCAGTTACGAGGTTCCCGAGAATAATCAGCCCCAGCATTTT. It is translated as CASSYEVPENNQPQHF.

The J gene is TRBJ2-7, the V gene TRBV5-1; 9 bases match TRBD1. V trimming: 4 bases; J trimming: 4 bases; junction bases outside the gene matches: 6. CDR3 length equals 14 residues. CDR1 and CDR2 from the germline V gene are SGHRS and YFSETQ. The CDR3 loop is CASSRRDREYEQYF. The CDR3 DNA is TGCGCCAGCAGCCGGAGGGACAGGGAATACGAGCAGTACTTC.

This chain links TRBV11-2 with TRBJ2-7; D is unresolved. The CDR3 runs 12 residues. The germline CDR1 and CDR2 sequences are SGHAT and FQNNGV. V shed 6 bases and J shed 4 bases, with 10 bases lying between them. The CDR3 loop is CASRESEYEQYF. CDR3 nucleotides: TGTGCCAGCAGAGAGAGCGAATACGAGCAGTACTTC.

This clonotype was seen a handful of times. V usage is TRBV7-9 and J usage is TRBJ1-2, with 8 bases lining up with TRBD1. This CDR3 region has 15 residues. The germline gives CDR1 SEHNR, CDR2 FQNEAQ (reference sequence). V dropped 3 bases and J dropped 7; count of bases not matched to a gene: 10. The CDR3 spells CASSFLEDRESGYTF. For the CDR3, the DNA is TGTGCCAGCAGCTTTCTAGAGGACAGGGAATCTGGCTACACCTTC. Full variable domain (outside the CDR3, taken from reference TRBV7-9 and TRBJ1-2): DTGVSQNPRHKITKRGQNVTFRCDPISEHNRLYWYRQTLGQGPEFLTYFQNEAQLEKSRLLSDRFSAERPKGSFSTLEIQRTEQGDSAMYLCASSFLEDRESGYTFGSGTRLTVV.

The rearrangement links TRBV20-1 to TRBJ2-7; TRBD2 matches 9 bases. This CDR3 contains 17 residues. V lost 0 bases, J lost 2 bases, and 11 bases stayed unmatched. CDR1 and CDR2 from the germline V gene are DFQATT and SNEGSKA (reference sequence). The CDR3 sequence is CSARDLLAGRSAYEQYF. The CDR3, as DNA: TGCAGTGCTAGAGATTTACTAGCGGGCCGATCCGCCTACGAGCAGTACTTC.

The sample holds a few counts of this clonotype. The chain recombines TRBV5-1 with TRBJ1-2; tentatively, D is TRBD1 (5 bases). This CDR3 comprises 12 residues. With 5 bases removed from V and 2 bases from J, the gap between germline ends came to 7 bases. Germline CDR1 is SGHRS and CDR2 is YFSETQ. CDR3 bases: TGCGCCAGCAGACAGGAAAACTATGGCTACACCTTC. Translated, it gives CASRQENYGYTF.

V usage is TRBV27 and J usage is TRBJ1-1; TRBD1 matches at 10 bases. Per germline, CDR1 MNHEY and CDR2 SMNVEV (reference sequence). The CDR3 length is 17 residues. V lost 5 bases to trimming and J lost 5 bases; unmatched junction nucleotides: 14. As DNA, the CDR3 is TGTGCCAGCAGTCTTTACCCCGGAGGACAGGGGGGAACTGAAGCTTTCTTT. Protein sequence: CASSLYPGGQGGTEAFF.

The CDR3, as DNA: TGTGCCAGCAGTGAAGTAGGGACTACCACAGATACGCAGTATTTT. This translates into CASSEVGTTTDTQYF. The chain recombines TRBV2 with TRBJ2-3; 7 bases align to TRBD2. V lost 1 base, J lost 2 bases, and 3 bases stayed unmatched. This CDR3 is 15 amino acids long. Germline CDR1 reads SNHLY; CDR2 reads FYNNEI.

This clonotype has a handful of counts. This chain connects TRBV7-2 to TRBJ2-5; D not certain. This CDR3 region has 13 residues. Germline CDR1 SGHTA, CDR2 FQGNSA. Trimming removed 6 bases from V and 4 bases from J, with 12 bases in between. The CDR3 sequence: CASRKEARETQYF. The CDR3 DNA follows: TGTGCCAGCAGAAAAGAGGCGAGAGAGACCCAGTACTTC. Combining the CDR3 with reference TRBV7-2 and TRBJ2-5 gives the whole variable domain GAGVSQSPSNKVTEKGKDVELRCDPISGHTALYWYRQSLGQGLEFLIYFQGNSAPDKSGLPSDRFSAERTGGSVSTLTIQRTQQEDSAVYLCASRKEARETQYFGPGTRLLVL.

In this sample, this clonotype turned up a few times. The CDR3 region is CATSDHHRGDGRGELFF. CDR3 bases: TGTGCCACCAGTGATCATCACAGGGGAGATGGCCGGGGGGAGCTGTTTTTT. The chain employs TRBV24-1 and TRBJ2-2, with 7 bases that match TRBD1. V gave up 3 bases and J gave up 8 bases; unmatched junction bases: 14. The V gene's germline CDR1 is KGHDR and CDR2 SFDVKD. CDR3 length: 17 residues.

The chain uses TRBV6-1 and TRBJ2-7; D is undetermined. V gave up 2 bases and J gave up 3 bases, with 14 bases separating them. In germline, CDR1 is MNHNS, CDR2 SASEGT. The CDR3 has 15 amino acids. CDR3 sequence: CASSEFGIRDYEQYF. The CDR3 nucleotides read TGTGCCAGCAGTGAATTTGGCATTCGAGACTACGAGCAGTACTTC.

The CDR3 nucleotides are TGTGCCAGCAGCCAAGGTGGGCGGAGGTCTGAAGCTTTCTTT. Protein product: CASSQGGRRSEAFF. This chain joins TRBV3-1 and TRBJ1-1; D ambiguous. This CDR3 has 14 residues. Germline V gene lookup returns CDR1 LGHDT and CDR2 YNNKEL (reference sequence). Trimming took off 1 base at V and 6 bases at J, with 12 bases between the two ends.

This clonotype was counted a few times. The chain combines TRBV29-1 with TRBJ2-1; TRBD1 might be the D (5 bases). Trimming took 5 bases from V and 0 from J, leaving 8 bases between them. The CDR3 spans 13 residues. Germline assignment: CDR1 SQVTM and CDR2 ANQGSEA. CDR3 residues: CSVNQGSYNEQFF. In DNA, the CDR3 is TGCAGCGTTAACCAGGGCTCCTACAATGAGCAGTTCTTC.